Sequencing of this TCR beta chain was carried out in a study of blood T cells in healthy people across ages. The CDR3 is 13 amino acids. The V and J ends lost 0 bases and 8 bases respectively, with 11 bases between them. The V gene's germline CDR1 is SGDLS and CDR2 YYNGEE. Alongside a J-beta primer mix, a sample-barcoded 5' primer served in a second PCR lasting roughly 6 to 11 cycles. TCRdb reanalysed the 5' RACE reads using MiXCR and keeps one entry per CDR3 protein. The table lists around 580,000 distinct CDR3 sequences, less than 60% of them singletons, with around 25% in the top ten. The chain carries TRBV9 and TRBJ1-2; D might be TRBD1 (5 bases). The sequence derives from a man older than 75 in good health. Sequencing used blood. The CDR3 here is CASSVEGTSGYTF. The CDR3 DNA sequence: TGTGCCAGCAGCGTAGAAGGGACGAGCGGCTACACCTTC.